A single sample gave rise to the 18 T cell receptor beta chains below, sequenced in a study of T-cell reconstitution after alpha-beta-depleted transplantation in children. Preparation of the TCRbeta library was carried out with unique molecular identifiers. TCRdb analysed the PCR reads with MiXCR anew, one entry per CDR3 protein. The sample yields nearly 250,000 distinct CDR3 sequences, less than 9% seen once. Sequencing used PBMCs, mostly from graft donor cells, obtained 180 days after TCRalphabeta/CD19-depleted stem cell transplant. These TCRs come from a male patient younger than 18 who had a stem cell transplant for acute lymphoblastic leukemia, so the T cells may come from the graft donor.

This clonotype was detected a few times. The genes are TRBV20-1 and TRBJ2-3; D remains unclear. Trimming cost V 1 base and J 2 bases, with 4 bases left between them. Germline V CDR1 and CDR2: DFQATT, SNEGSKA (reference sequence). There are 12 residues in the CDR3. CDR3 bases: TGCAGTGCTAGAGTCTTCACAGATACGCAGTATTTT. Protein sequence: CSARVFTDTQYF.

The sample holds many counts of this clonotype. The chain combines TRBV19 with TRBJ2-3; unclear D gene. This CDR3 comprises 16 residues. Germline CDR1 LNHDA, CDR2 SQIVND (reference sequence). V was pared by 5 bases and J by 0 bases, with 15 bases between. This chain's CDR3 is CASSVLTSSSTDTQYF. The CDR3 nucleotides read TGTGCCAGTAGTGTTCTCACTTCTTCTAGCACAGATACGCAGTATTTT.

This clonotype was recorded many times. The chain couples TRBV12-3 or TRBV12-4 to TRBJ2-1; D tentatively fits TRBD1 or TRBD2 (6 bases each). This CDR3 has 14 residues. Trimming cost V 5 bases and J 5 bases, with 13 bases left between them. The CDR3 coding sequence is TGTGCCAGCAGTATGTGGGGGGCCGACAATGAGCAGTTCTTC. The encoded protein is CASSMWGADNEQFF.

This clonotype was counted many times. The V call is TRBV10-3, the J call TRBJ1-5; D remains ambiguous. The ends were cut back, 3 bases at V and 6 bases at J, with 6 bases in the middle. The CDR3 totals 12 residues. From germline, CDR1 is ENHRY and CDR2 SYGVKD. CDR3 sequence reads: CAISDLGQPQHF. The CDR3 DNA reads as TGTGCCATCAGTGATTTAGGTCAGCCCCAGCATTTT.

This clonotype has a count of ten or more. The rearrangement joins TRBV29-1 to TRBJ1-5; possible D gene TRBD1, 6 bases. V dropped 3 bases and J dropped 6 bases, with 12 bases sitting between them. CDR3 size: 13 residues. The germline V gene has CDR1 SQVTM and CDR2 ANQGSEA. The chain's CDR3 is CSVEGGNGQPQHF. The CDR3 DNA follows: TGCAGCGTTGAGGGGGGCAACGGTCAGCCCCAGCATTTT.

This clonotype has a count of ten or more. The chain is built from TRBV7-2 and TRBJ1-5; no clear D gene. CDR1 and CDR2 from the germline V gene are SGHTA and FQGNSA. This CDR3 contains 12 residues. V was trimmed by 5 bases and J by 6 bases, leaving 8 bases between them. CDR3 sequence (DNA): TGTGCCAGCAGCCCGCCGTTTCAGCCCCAGCATTTT. Translated, it gives CASSPPFQPQHF. The full variable domain, rest sourced from reference TRBV7-2 and TRBJ1-5, is GAGVSQSPSNKVTEKGKDVELRCDPISGHTALYWYRQSLGQGLEFLIYFQGNSAPDKSGLPSDRFSAERTGGSVSTLTIQRTQQEDSAVYLCASSPPFQPQHFGDGTRLSIL.

Many counts were recorded for this clonotype. J is TRBJ2-3 and V is TRBV20-1; 8 positions match TRBD2. V trimming: 3 bases; J trimming: 3 bases; junction bases outside the gene matches: 8. Per germline, CDR1 DFQATT and CDR2 SNEGSKA (reference sequence). This CDR3 is 15 amino acids long. This chain's CDR3 is CSASPIGGRTDTQYF. The DNA of the CDR3 is TGCAGTGCTAGTCCGATCGGCGGGAGGACAGATACGCAGTATTTT.

This clonotype was seen at least ten times. This chain uses TRBV11-2 with TRBJ2-7, with a weak D call TRBD1 (6 bases). Looked up from germline, CDR1 is SGHAT and CDR2 is FQNNGV. V dropped 8 bases and J dropped 0 bases, with 11 bases sitting between them. The CDR3 spans 13 residues. The CDR3 protein is CASGRDNSYEQYF. CDR3 in DNA: TGTGCCAGCGGCCGGGACAACTCCTACGAGCAGTACTTC.

This clonotype was observed many times. The chain links TRBV6-1 to TRBJ1-1; 8 bases align to TRBD1. Germline CDR1 and CDR2: MNHNS and SASEGT. This CDR3 has 18 residues. The ends lost 7 bases at V and 0 bases at J; junction bases unmatched: 16. CDR3 in DNA: TGTGCCAGCAAAAAGCGGGACAGGATTTTTCCGATGAACACTGAAGCTTTCTTT. Protein sequence: CASKKRDRIFPMNTEAFF.

The J gene is TRBJ2-5, the V gene TRBV4-2; maybe TRBD2 (6 bases). The CDR3 contains 15 residues. V lost 4 bases and J lost 4, with 16 bases in between. In germline, CDR1 is LGHNA, CDR2 YNFKEQ. The CDR3 loop is CASSPGLRGVETQYF. CDR3 DNA: TGTGCCAGCAGCCCCGGGCTTCGCGGGGTAGAGACCCAGTACTTC.

The sample holds many counts of this clonotype. The gene calls are TRBV12-3 or TRBV12-4 and TRBJ1-3, with 8 nucleotides matching TRBD1. The junction had 18 bases not matched to a gene; V was cut back by 5 bases and J by 3 bases. The CDR3 covers 19 residues. CDR3 protein: CASSLLRRQGRIIGNTIYF. DNA for the CDR3: TGTGCCAGCAGTCTCCTCCGAAGACAGGGGAGAATTATTGGAAACACCATATATTTT.

Many counts were recorded for this clonotype. The chain couples TRBV10-3 to TRBJ2-2; 9 nucleotides line up with TRBD2. Germline assignment: CDR1 ENHRY and CDR2 SYGVKD. Trimming removed 8 bases from V and 4 bases from J; junction bases left unmatched: 8. The CDR3 spans 15 residues. The CDR3 coding sequence is TGTGCCATCTTTAGCGGGAGTCTTATCACCGGGGAGCTGTTTTTT. It is translated as CAIFSGSLITGELFF.

The sample holds many counts of this clonotype. The gene calls are TRBV15 and TRBJ1-5; no definite D call. V lost 1 base to trimming and J lost 3 bases, with 10 bases between them. This CDR3 has 15 residues. CDR1 LNHNV and CDR2 YYDKDF come from the germline V gene (reference sequence). As DNA, the CDR3 is TGTGCCACCAGCAGAGGCAGACGGCTCAATCAGCCCCAGCATTTT. It specifies CATSRGRRLNQPQHF.

This clonotype was picked up many times. The chain has TRBV20-1 and TRBJ2-5; TRBD2 might be the D (7 bases). The length of the CDR3 is 14 residues. V lost 3 bases and J lost 3, with 14 bases in between. From germline, CDR1 is DFQATT and CDR2 SNEGSKA (reference sequence). The CDR3, as DNA: TGCAGTGCTAGGCCCCGGGGGGCCAAAGAGACCCAGTACTTC. This sequence encodes CSARPRGAKETQYF.

This clonotype appeared many times. This CDR3 is CASSLVTSLAGGPETQYF. In nucleotides, the CDR3 is TGTGCCAGCAGCTTAGTTACTTCTCTAGCGGGGGGGCCGGAGACCCAGTACTTC. The rearrangement uses TRBV7-6 and TRBJ2-5; TRBD2 matches 12 bases. The germline V gene encodes CDR1 SGHVS and CDR2 FNYEAQ. Trimming removed 1 base from V and 5 bases from J; junction bases left unmatched: 11. The CDR3 covers 18 residues.

In this sample, this clonotype turned up many times. This chain joins TRBV9 and TRBJ2-3; possible D gene TRBD2, 5 bases. Looked up from germline, CDR1 is SGDLS and CDR2 is YYNGEE. This CDR3 spans 15 amino acids. The V gene lost 0 bases and the J gene lost 4 bases, with 12 bases spanning the gap. The DNA of the CDR3 is TGTGCCAGCAGCGTAGTTCACAGCGGTCCAGATACGCAGTATTTT. Protein product: CASSVVHSGPDTQYF.

The sample holds a few counts of this clonotype. The chain links TRBV6-1 to TRBJ2-5, with 9 bases fitting TRBD2. Germline V gene lookup returns CDR1 MNHNS and CDR2 SASEGT. Trimming took 6 bases from V and 14 from J; bases not matched to a gene: 10. This CDR3 is built from 12 residues. The CDR3 bases are TGTGCCAGCAGCTCGACTAGCGGTCTGAGTTACTTC. Its translation: CASSSTSGLSYF.

This clonotype turned up a few times. The rearrangement links TRBV5-6 to TRBJ1-6; D gene uncertain. Germline lookup yields CDR1 SGHDT and CDR2 YYEEEE. V lost 2 bases to trimming and J lost 8 bases, with 8 bases between them. The CDR3 extends over 13 amino acids. CDR3 nucleotides: TGTGCCAGCAGCTTCAACCCAGATTCACCCCTCCACTTT. Translation: CASSFNPDSPLHF.